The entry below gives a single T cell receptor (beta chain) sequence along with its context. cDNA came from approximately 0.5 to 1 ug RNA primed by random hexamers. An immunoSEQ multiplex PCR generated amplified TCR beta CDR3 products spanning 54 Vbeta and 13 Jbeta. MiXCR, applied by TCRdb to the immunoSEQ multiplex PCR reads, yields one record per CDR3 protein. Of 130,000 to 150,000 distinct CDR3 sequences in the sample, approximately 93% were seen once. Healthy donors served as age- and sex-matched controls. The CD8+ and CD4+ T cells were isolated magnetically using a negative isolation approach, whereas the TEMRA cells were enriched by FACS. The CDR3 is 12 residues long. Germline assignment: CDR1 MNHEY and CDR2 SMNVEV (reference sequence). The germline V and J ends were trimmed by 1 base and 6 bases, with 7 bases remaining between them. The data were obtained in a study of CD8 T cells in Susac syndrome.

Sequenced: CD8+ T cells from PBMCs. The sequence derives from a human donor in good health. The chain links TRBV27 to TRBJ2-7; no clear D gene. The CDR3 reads CASSLWGGEQYF. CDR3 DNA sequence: TGTGCCAGCAGTTTATGGGGTGGCGAGCAGTACTTC.